This T cell receptor beta chain was identified during a study of blood T cell repertoires in COVID-19. Across the study: Spain, Italy and the United States supplied samples that represented acute and convalescent COVID-19.

Clones were sequenced by immunoSEQ multiplex PCR, and TCRdb holds only the in-frame ones, with some missing. Of about 210,000 clones listed, around 90% are singletons. Germline V gene data show CDR1 as SGHDT and CDR2 as YYEEEE. The CDR3 runs 18 residues. After removal of 6 bases from V and 4 bases from J, the junction contained 21 bases not matched to a gene. This clone was detected only once. This sequence originates from a man younger than 35 with active or convalescent COVID-19. The chain employs TRBV5-6 and TRBJ2-5; 7 bases are a match to TRBD1. Material: peripheral blood. The CDR3 DNA is TGTGCCAGCACCACGTTTGATCCGACAGGGTTTGCTGGAGAGACCCAGTACTTC. It yields the protein CASTTFDPTGFAGETQYF.